Listed below are T cell receptor beta chains from one sample, sequenced in a study of T cell responses to AZD1222 COVID-19 vaccine. Profiled with immunoSEQ multiplex PCR; TCRdb holds only in-frame clones, not every one. The data contain 85,000 to 120,000 clones, 90% of them singletons. Sample: peripheral blood, taken 28 days after the second AZD1222 dose. These receptors were collected from an adult who received the AZD1222 COVID-19 vaccine. CDR3s include the opening cysteine and the closing phenylalanine or tryptophan. A D gene is named only where the DNA matches it firmly.

j_call | d_call | v_call | cdr3_nt | cdr3_aa
TRBJ1-3 | TRBD1 | TRBV9 | TGTGCCAGCAGCGCACAGGGGGCGGGAAACACCATATATTTT | CASSAQGAGNTIYF
TRBJ1-2 | NA | TRBV30 | TGTGCCTGGAGTGTACCGGCCGCGGGCTACACCTTC | CAWSVPAAGYTF
TRBJ2-7 | NA | TRBV6-2/TRBV6-3 | TGTGCCAGCAGTTACTCTAACAGGGTCTACGAGCAGTACTTC | CASSYSNRVYEQYF
TRBJ2-3 | TRBD2 | TRBV7-2 | TGTGCCAGCAGCCCCCGACTAGCGGGGCGCACAGATACGCAGTATTTT | CASSPRLAGRTDTQYF
TRBJ1-1 | NA | TRBV27 | TGTGCCAGCAGTCCGATTACAGTTAGTATGAACACTGAAGCTTTCTTT | CASSPITVSMNTEAFF
TRBJ1-6 | NA | TRBV12-3/TRBV12-4 | TGTGCCAGCAGTTTTTATAATTCACCCCTCCACTTT | CASSFYNSPLHF
TRBJ1-2 | NA | TRBV6-5 | TGTGCCAGCAGGTTCGACCGGGGCCGTTATGGCTACACCTTC | CASRFDRGRYGYTF
TRBJ2-7 | NA | TRBV12-5 | TGTGCTAGTAAACAGGAAAGCTCCTACGAGCAGTACTTC | CASKQESSYEQYF
TRBJ2-7 | NA | TRBV7-3 | TGTGCCAGCAGCTTACGGGACCGGGGCGAGCAGTACTTC | CASSLRDRGEQYF
TRBJ1-5 | NA | TRBV7-9 | TGTGCCAGCGGGGGGGGCCCCGGGCCCCAGCATTTT | CASGGGPGPQHF
TRBJ2-7 | TRBD1 | TRBV6-5 | TGTGCCAGCAGTCAGGGGGACAGGGGGTACGAGCAGTACTTC | CASSQGDRGYEQYF
TRBJ1-2 | NA | TRBV6-2/TRBV6-3 | TGTGCCAGCAGTTATAAAGGCAACTATGGCTACACCTTC | CASSYKGNYGYTF
TRBJ1-5 | NA | TRBV7-9 | TGTGCCAGCAGCTCCACCGGCGGGGACTCCAATCAGCCCCAGCATTTT | CASSSTGGDSNQPQHF
TRBJ2-2 | TRBD2 | TRBV5-1 | TGCGCCAGCAGCTCTCTAGCGGGGGGCGACACCGGGGAGCTGTTTTTT | CASSSLAGGDTGELFF
TRBJ2-7 | NA | TRBV19 | TGTGCCACCAAGAGGGACAACTCCTACGAGCAGTACTTC | CATKRDNSYEQYF
TRBJ2-1 | NA | TRBV30 | TGTGCCTGGAGTGTAAGTCTAGCCAATGAGCAGTTCTTC | CAWSVSLANEQFF
TRBJ2-6 | NA | TRBV5-1 | TGCGCCAGCAGCGGGCGGACGGACTCTGGGGCCAACGTCCTGACTTTC | CASSGRTDSGANVLTF
TRBJ2-3 | NA | TRBV19 | TGTGCCAGTAGGGTACTAGCAGGCGGCACAGATACGCAGTATTTT | CASRVLAGGTDTQYF
TRBJ1-2 | NA | TRBV30 | TGTGCCTGGACCCTGGCCCCGGGTGTAGCTAACTATGGCTACACCTTC | CAWTLAPGVANYGYTF
TRBJ2-7 | NA | TRBV29-1 | TGCAGCGTTGTTTGGGGGACCGCGCCTTCCTACGAGCAGTACTTC | CSVVWGTAPSYEQYF
TRBJ1-5 | NA | TRBV7-8 | TGTGCCAGCAGCTTTTCACCCGGGGGCAATCAGCCCCAGCATTTT | CASSFSPGGNQPQHF
TRBJ1-2 | NA | TRBV29-1 | TGCAGCGTTGAAGTGACTACGGATGGCTACACCTTC | CSVEVTTDGYTF
TRBJ1-5 | NA | TRBV3-1/TRBV3-2 | TGTGCCAGCAGCGCAAGGGGGTGGTGTAGCAATCAGCCCCAGCATTTT | CASSARGWCSNQPQHF